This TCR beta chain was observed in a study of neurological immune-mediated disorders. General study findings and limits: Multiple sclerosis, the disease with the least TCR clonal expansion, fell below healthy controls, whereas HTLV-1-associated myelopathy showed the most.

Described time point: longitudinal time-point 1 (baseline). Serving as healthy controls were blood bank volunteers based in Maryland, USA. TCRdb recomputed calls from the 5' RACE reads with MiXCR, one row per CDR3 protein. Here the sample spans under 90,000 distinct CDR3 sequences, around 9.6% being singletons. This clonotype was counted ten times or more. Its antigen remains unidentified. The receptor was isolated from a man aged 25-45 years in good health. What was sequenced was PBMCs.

This CDR3 is CASSLRLKETQYF. The DNA for the CDR3 is TGCGCCAGCAGCTTGCGGCTAAAAGAGACCCAGTACTTC. This chain connects TRBV5-1 to TRBJ2-5; D unresolved. The CDR3 length is 13 residues. Germline V gene sequence: CDR1 SGHRS, CDR2 YFSETQ. Deletions cut 1 base from V and 3 bases from J, with 7 bases between.